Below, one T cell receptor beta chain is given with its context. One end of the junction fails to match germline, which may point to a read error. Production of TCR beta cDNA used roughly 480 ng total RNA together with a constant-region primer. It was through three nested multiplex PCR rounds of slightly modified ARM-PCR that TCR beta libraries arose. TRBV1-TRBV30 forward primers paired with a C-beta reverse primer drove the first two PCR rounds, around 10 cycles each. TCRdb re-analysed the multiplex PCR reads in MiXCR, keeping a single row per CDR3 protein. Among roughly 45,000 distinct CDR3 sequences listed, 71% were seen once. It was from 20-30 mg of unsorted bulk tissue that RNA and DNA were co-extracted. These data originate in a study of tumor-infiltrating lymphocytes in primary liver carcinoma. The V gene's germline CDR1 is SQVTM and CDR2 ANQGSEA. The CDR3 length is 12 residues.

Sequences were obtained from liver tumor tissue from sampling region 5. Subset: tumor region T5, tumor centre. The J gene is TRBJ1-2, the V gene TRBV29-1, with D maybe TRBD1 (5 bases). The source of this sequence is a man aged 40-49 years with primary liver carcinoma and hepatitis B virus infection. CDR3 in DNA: TGCAGTGTTGAATCACAGGATGATGGCTACACCTTC. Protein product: CSVESQDDGYTF. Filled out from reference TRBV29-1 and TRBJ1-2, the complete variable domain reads SAVISQKPSRDICQRGTSLTIQCQVDSQVTMMFWYRQQPGQSLTLIATANQGSEATYESGFVIDKFPISRPNLTFSTLTVSNMSPEDSSIYLCSVESQDDGYTFGSGTRLTVV.